Each of the 12 T cell receptor beta chains below was sequenced from the same sample in a study of blood T cell repertoires in COVID-19. This table comes from immunoSEQ multiplex PCR, and its TCRdb copy is limited to in-frame clones, with some not included. This sample has 95,000 to 130,000 clones, with 83% found just once. Input material: peripheral blood. The receptors originated from a man younger than 40 with acute or convalescent COVID-19.

Comment on this clone: Other DNA sequences in this specimen translate into the identical CDR3. The rearrangement uses TRBV19 and TRBJ1-2, with D unclear. CDR1 is LNHDA, CDR2 SQIVND, per germline (reference sequence). This CDR3 is built from 13 residues. Between the trimmed V and J ends, which lost 9 bases and 2 bases, there was a span of 13 bases. In nucleotides, the CDR3 is TGTGCCAGCAGCCGCGACTCAAACTATGGCTACACCTTC. Amino acids: CASSRDSNYGYTF.

This sequence joins TRBV14 and TRBJ2-1; TRBD2 agrees at 11 bases. CDR3 length equals 17 residues. CDR1 is SGHDN and CDR2 is FVKESK in the germline V gene. J was trimmed by 4 bases and V by 0 bases; bases with no gene match: 5. The CDR3 sequence: CASSQDPGLADYNEQFF. The CDR3 coding sequence is TGTGCCAGCAGCCAAGATCCGGGACTAGCGGATTACAATGAGCAGTTCTTC.

The rearrangement uses TRBV27 and TRBJ2-2; 9 nucleotides match TRBD1. The germline gives CDR1 MNHEY, CDR2 SMNVEV (reference sequence). The CDR3 has 14 amino acids. V lost 5 bases, J lost 6 bases, and 4 bases stayed unmatched. The CDR3 bases are TGTGCCAGCAGTAAGGACAGGGGCTCCGGGGAGCTGTTTTTT. Its translation: CASSKDRGSGELFF.

This clone was counted only a few times. The genes are TRBV5-6 and TRBJ2-7; weak D call: TRBD2 (5 bases). Germline V gene data show CDR1 as SGHDT and CDR2 as YYEEEE. Trimming stripped 0 bases from V and 7 bases from J, with 11 bases between. The CDR3 length is 13 residues. The CDR3 DNA sequence: TGTGCCAGCAGCTTGGGGGGAACGGGAGAGCAGTACGTC. Translated: CASSLGGTGEQYV.

The rearrangement uses TRBV19 and TRBJ1-5; no reliable D call. The CDR3 consists of 15 residues. Trimming removed 10 bases from V and 0 bases from J, with 16 bases in between. The germline V gene encodes CDR1 LNHDA and CDR2 SQIVND (reference sequence). The CDR3 DNA is TGTGCCACCAGTGCCACCCTGTATAGCAATCAGCCCCAGCATTTT. Its translation: CATSATLYSNQPQHF. Full variable domain (rest looked up from reference TRBV19 and TRBJ1-5): DGGITQSPKYLFRKEGQNVTLSCEQNLNHDAMYWYRQDPGQGLRLIYYSQIVNDFQKGDIAEGYSVSREKKESFPLTVTSAQKNPTAFYLCATSATLYSNQPQHFGDGTRLSIL.

The CDR3 loop reads CASSHRDRGDYEQYV. CDR3 in DNA: TGCGCCAGCAGTCACCGGGACAGGGGGGACTACGAGCAGTACGTC. The chain carries TRBV23-1 and TRBJ2-7, with 11 bases aligning to TRBD1. TRBV23-1 has ORF status, its function being uncertain. This CDR3 has 15 amino acids. V trimming: 3 bases; J trimming: 3 bases; junction bases outside the gene matches: 4.

Many counts were recorded for this clone. J is TRBJ1-1 and V is TRBV6-2 or TRBV6-3; D is perhaps TRBD1 (5 bases). Germline CDR1 is MNHEY and CDR2 is SVGEGT. V was trimmed by 0 bases and J by 6 bases, leaving 14 bases between them. The CDR3 length is 15 residues. The chain's CDR3 is CASSYSRDGRPEAFF. The CDR3 DNA follows: TGTGCCAGCAGTTACTCCCGGGACGGGAGACCTGAAGCTTTCTTT.

The chain employs TRBV27 and TRBJ2-1, with TRBD2 as a possible D gene (5 bases). From germline, CDR1 is MNHEY and CDR2 SMNVEV (reference sequence). The CDR3 is made up of 16 amino acids. V gave up 6 bases and J gave up 1 base, with 16 bases separating them. CDR3 bases: TGTGCCAGCAGAGTCTCTAGCACGCTATCCTACAATGAGCAGTTCTTC. The encoded protein is CASRVSSTLSYNEQFF.

J is TRBJ1-2 and V is TRBV30; D not resolved. This CDR3 region has 11 residues. V was clipped by 3 bases and J by 8 bases, with 10 bases between them. Germline assignment: CDR1 GTSNPN and CDR2 SVGIG (reference sequence). CDR3 DNA sequence: TGTGCCTGGAGCCCGAGACACGGCTACACCTTC. Residues: CAWSPRHGYTF.

The chain employs TRBV9 and TRBJ2-1; TRBD2 matches at 9 bases. Per the germline V gene, CDR1 is SGDLS and CDR2 is YYNGEE. J gave up 1 base and V 4 bases, and 3 bases lay outside the gene matches. The CDR3 length is 15 residues. The CDR3 DNA reads as TGTGCCAGCAGCATCGCGGGGGGGTCCTACAATGAGCAGTTCTTC. It specifies CASSIAGGSYNEQFF.

The rearrangement uses TRBV13 and TRBJ2-1, with 8 bases lining up with TRBD2. CDR3 length: 15 amino acids. Trimming cost V 2 bases and J 4 bases; bases outside gene matches: 4. The germline V gene encodes CDR1 PRHDT and CDR2 FYEKMQ (reference sequence). The CDR3 DNA sequence: TGTGCCAGCAGCTTAAGACGGGAGGGTTACAATGAGCAGTTCTTC. Its translation is CASSLRREGYNEQFF.

The V call is TRBV5-1, the J call TRBJ2-7; D is perhaps TRBD1 (6 bases). This CDR3 is 14 amino acids long. Germline V gene lookup returns CDR1 SGHRS and CDR2 YFSETQ. V gave up 0 bases and J gave up 5 bases, with 12 bases separating them. DNA for the CDR3: TGCGCCAGCAGCTTGGCCGCAGGGGCCAACGAGCAGTACTTC. Its protein product is CASSLAAGANEQYF.